This is a list of T cell receptor beta chains from one sample in a study of blood T cell repertoires in COVID-19. Assay used: immunoSEQ multiplex PCR; TCRdb lists only in-frame clones, some missing. The repertoire holds around 280,000 clones, with around 90% as singletons. Specimen: peripheral blood. The receptors here all came from a woman between 50 and 59 years old who had recovered from COVID-19. Both conserved end residues are part of each CDR3.

CDR3aa	v_gene	j_gene
CASSAQLAGDGNEQFF	TRBV10-2	TRBJ2-1
CASSLASRADTQYF	TRBV5-6	TRBJ2-3
CASRNDRGNSPLHF	TRBV6-5	TRBJ1-6
CASSQEKGPGYNEQFF	TRBV3-1/TRBV3-2	TRBJ2-1
CASSPGQRAFF	TRBV18	TRBJ1-1
CASTGGLTYEQYF	TRBV2	TRBJ2-7
CASSRTRDFGEQYF	TRBV11-2	TRBJ2-7
CASSIRIGGRVGTGELFF	TRBV19	TRBJ2-2
CASSLDRRGRGETQYF	TRBV11-2	TRBJ2-5
CASSVEGGQGNIQYF	TRBV9	TRBJ2-4
CASSRGQGATNEKLFF	TRBV5-6	TRBJ1-4
CASSQGGGGEQYF	TRBV4-1	TRBJ2-7
CASSLGTGEHRNQPQHF	TRBV28	TRBJ1-5
CASLEAGDTQYF	TRBV18	TRBJ2-3
CASSRNGGDDTQYF	TRBV11-2	TRBJ2-3
CASSFSARLYSHTEAFF	TRBV7-8	TRBJ1-1
CAWSVLTGHGYTF	TRBV30	TRBJ1-2
CASSLIAGGKETQYF	TRBV7-2	TRBJ2-5
CASSLGQGNTEAFF	TRBV7-2	TRBJ1-1
CASSWLGPGSPDTQYF	TRBV7-2	TRBJ2-3
CASSIEMTRSEKLFF	TRBV19	TRBJ1-4
CASRTTGNQPQHF	TRBV12-3/TRBV12-4	TRBJ1-5
CASSDNNYYEQYF	TRBV5-4	TRBJ2-7
CASSYARGIKGAFF	TRBV6-2/TRBV6-3	TRBJ1-1
CASSPRRQGWNTGELFF	TRBV18	TRBJ2-2
CASSILSGNTIYF	TRBV25-1	TRBJ1-3
CASSPRQGTGELFF	TRBV18	TRBJ2-2
CASRSGQGYNQPQHF	TRBV5-1	TRBJ1-5
CASSLHVPTGGTNQPQHF	TRBV27	TRBJ1-5
CASSLAAGGVQYF	TRBV7-2	TRBJ2-3
CASLDSHYLGELFF	TRBV7-8	TRBJ2-2
CASSLARREKVYNEQFF	TRBV7-7	TRBJ2-1
CASSQEGFRTDTQYF	TRBV2	TRBJ2-3
CASVTLAGGELFF	TRBV12-3/TRBV12-4	TRBJ2-2
CASSGGGTSAYEQYF	TRBV5-6	TRBJ2-7
CASSLVGLAGTNTGELFF	TRBV12-1	TRBJ2-2
CASSRTGGPGEQYF	TRBV28	TRBJ2-7
CARSLNSRRGRGYGYTF	TRBV5-3	TRBJ1-2
CASSAGLIYGGYTF	TRBV2	TRBJ1-2
CATEIRKAGNTEAFF	TRBV19	TRBJ1-1
CAWSFYRLAGVYNEQFF	TRBV30	TRBJ2-1